This TCR beta chain is from a study of blood T cell repertoires in COVID-19. About the study: Spain, Italy and the United States supplied samples that represented acute and convalescent COVID-19. PBMCs, B-cell-depleted T cells, or T cells provided the cDNA or gDNA that made up the material.

CDR1 is SQVTM, CDR2 ANQGSEA, per germline. This CDR3 is built from 12 residues. V shed 5 bases and J 3 bases; nucleotides not matched to a gene: 3. Per the original methods: Amplification from reference gene primers served as the basis for estimated nucleated cell counts. Profiling relied on immunoSEQ multiplex PCR, and the TCRdb table lists in-frame clones only, not all of them. V, J and clone size are those of that table, while D and trimming were read from the DNA. The data contain just under 80,000 clones, approximately 85% of them singletons. V gene TRBV29-1 combines with J gene TRBJ1-2; 7 nucleotides line up with TRBD1. This TCR came from a human donor in a cohort sampled during active COVID-19. Source material: peripheral blood. The CDR3 loop is CSVHTGDYGYTF. Here the CDR3 DNA reads TGCAGCGTTCATACAGGGGACTATGGCTACACCTTC.